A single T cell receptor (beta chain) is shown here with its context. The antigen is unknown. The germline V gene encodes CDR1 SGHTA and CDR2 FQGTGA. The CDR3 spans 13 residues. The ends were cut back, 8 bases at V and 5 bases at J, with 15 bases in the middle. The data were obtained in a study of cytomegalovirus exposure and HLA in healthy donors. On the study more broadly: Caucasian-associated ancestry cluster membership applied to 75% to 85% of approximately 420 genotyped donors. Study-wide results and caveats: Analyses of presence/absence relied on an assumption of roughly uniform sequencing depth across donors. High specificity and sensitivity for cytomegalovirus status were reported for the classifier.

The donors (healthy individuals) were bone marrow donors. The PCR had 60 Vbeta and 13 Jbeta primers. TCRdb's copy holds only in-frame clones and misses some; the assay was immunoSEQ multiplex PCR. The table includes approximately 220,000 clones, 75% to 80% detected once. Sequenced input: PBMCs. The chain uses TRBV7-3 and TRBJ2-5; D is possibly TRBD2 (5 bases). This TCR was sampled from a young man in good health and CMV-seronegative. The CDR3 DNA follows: TGTGCCAGCTCGGCTAGCTTTCGGGAGACCCAGTACTTC. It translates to CASSASFRETQYF.